This passage covers 17 T cell receptor beta chains from one sample sequenced in a study of graft-versus-host responses after intestinal transplantation. These receptors' targets are unknown. TCRdb keeps only in-frame clones here, not all; method: immunoSEQ multiplex PCR. The table records over 100,000 clones, over 80% of them present only once. The source was unstimulated CD4+ T cells sorted from spleen or lymph node cells, collected before intestinal transplant. These receptors were collected from a human donor who received an intestinal transplant.

This sequence joins TRBV9 and TRBJ1-2; D ambiguous. Germline loops: CDR1 SGDLS, CDR2 YYNGEE. V was clipped by 4 bases and J by 3 bases, with 13 bases between them. The CDR3 has 14 amino acids. This chain's CDR3 is CASSPTSRDYGYTF. CDR3 sequence (DNA): TGTGCCAGCAGCCCTACGAGCCGGGACTATGGCTACACCTTC.

The CDR3, as DNA: TGTGCCTGGTCGGGACAGGGGAGGGACGAGCAGTACTTC. Protein: CAWSGQGRDEQYF. V gene TRBV30 combines with J gene TRBJ2-7; TRBD1 aligns across 10 bases. The CDR3 contains 13 residues. In germline, CDR1 is GTSNPN, CDR2 SVGIG (reference sequence). V trimming: 5 bases; J trimming: 5 bases; junction bases outside the gene matches: 6.

As regards this clone: The junction differs from germline at one of its ends, possibly a read error. Other nucleotide sequences in the sample specify the same CDR3. This sequence joins TRBV2 and TRBJ2-1; no clear D gene. The CDR3 contains 15 residues. Germline V gives CDR1 SNHLY, CDR2 FYNNEI. DNA of the CDR3: TGTGCTAGCAGTGATGGTCGGAGCTCCTACAATGAGCAGTTCTTC. This codes for CASSDGRSSYNEQFF.

The chain recombines TRBV6-1 with TRBJ2-7; perhaps TRBD1 as D (6 bases). Per the germline V gene, CDR1 is MNHNS and CDR2 is SASEGT. The CDR3 loop spans 17 amino acids. Trimming took off 0 bases at V and 3 bases at J, with 18 bases between the two ends. The CDR3 nucleotides read TGTGCCAGCAGTGAAGCGGGGACACCCCCCAATCGCTACGAGCAGTACTTC. Its protein is CASSEAGTPPNRYEQYF.

Note on this clone: Within the sample, other DNA sequences also encode this same CDR3. The V call is TRBV7-9, the J call TRBJ1-1; D remains unclear. The V and J ends lost 2 bases and 1 base respectively, with 5 bases between them. The germline gives CDR1 SEHNR, CDR2 FQNEAQ (reference sequence). The CDR3 is 13 residues long. The CDR3, as DNA: TGTGCCAGCAGCTTAACCAGGAACACTGAAGCTTTCTTT. This sequence encodes CASSLTRNTEAFF.

The chain links TRBV6-5 to TRBJ1-5; D is perhaps TRBD1 (5 bases). This CDR3 is built from 16 residues. Germline assignment: CDR1 MNHEY and CDR2 SVGAGI. Trimming stripped 4 bases from V and 0 bases from J, with 13 bases between. As DNA, the CDR3 is TGTGCCAGCAGTTTTACTTGGGGCGGTAGCAATCAGCCCCAGCATTTT. Translating it yields CASSFTWGGSNQPQHF.

The chain joins TRBV6-5 to TRBJ1-1; D is possibly TRBD1 (6 bases). CDR1 MNHEY and CDR2 SVGAGI come from the germline V gene. The ends were cut back, 5 bases at V and 4 bases at J, with 14 bases in the middle. The CDR3 spans 14 residues. CDR3 loop: CASSQIGGTTEAFF. The CDR3 DNA follows: TGTGCCAGCAGTCAAATCGGGGGCACCACTGAAGCTTTCTTT.

The J gene is TRBJ2-7, the V gene TRBV18; 8 nucleotides match TRBD2. CDR3 length equals 15 residues. J lost 7 bases, V lost 6 bases, and 14 bases had no gene match. CDR1 is KGHSH, CDR2 LQKENI, per germline. For the CDR3, the DNA is TGTGCCAGCTCCCGTCAGACTAGCGCCACGGGGGAGCAGTACTTC. This encodes CASSRQTSATGEQYF.

This rearrangement joins TRBV5-1 to TRBJ1-1; 9 nucleotides agree with TRBD1. Germline V lookup: CDR1 SGHRS, CDR2 YFSETQ. The junction had 3 bases not matched to a gene; V was cut back by 2 bases and J by 1 base. The length of the CDR3 is 15 residues. Written as DNA, the CDR3 is TGCGCCAGCAGCTTCAGGGGACAGGGGAACACTGAAGCTTTCTTT. Its translation is CASSFRGQGNTEAFF.

The rearrangement joins TRBV9 to TRBJ1-4, with D unclear. The CDR3 totals 14 residues. Trimming removed 0 bases from V and 8 bases from J, with 11 bases in between. Germline CDR1 is SGDLS and CDR2 is YYNGEE. CDR3 sequence reads: CASSVGEQTEKLFF. The CDR3 DNA is TGTGCCAGCAGCGTAGGTGAGCAGACAGAAAAACTGTTTTTT. Together with reference TRBV9 and TRBJ1-4, the CDR3 gives the full variable domain: DSGVTQTPKHLITATGQRVTLRCSPRSGDLSVYWYQQSLDQGLQFLIQYYNGEERAKGNILERFSAQQFPDLHSELNLSSLELGDSALYFCASSVGEQTEKLFFGSGTQLSVL.

The V and J genes are TRBV9 and TRBJ2-2, with D maybe TRBD1 (5 bases). V dropped 1 base and J dropped 8 bases, with 18 bases sitting between them. CDR3 length: 16 amino acids. Germline lookup yields CDR1 SGDLS and CDR2 YYNGEE. The CDR3 loop is CASSVSKDNVLGELFF. The DNA for the CDR3 is TGTGCCAGCAGCGTAAGCAAGGACAATGTTCTGGGGGAGCTGTTTTTT.

This rearrangement joins TRBV4-1 to TRBJ2-4; D unclear. V lost 0 bases and J lost 9, with 18 bases in between. Germline CDR1 MGHRA, CDR2 YSYEKL. The CDR3 is 16 residues long. CDR3 coding DNA: TGCGCCAGCAGCCAAGAGGGCCTTAGAGGCCATGGCATTCAGTACTTC. Its translation is CASSQEGLRGHGIQYF.

The chain joins TRBV18 to TRBJ2-2; D tentatively reads TRBD1 or TRBD2 (5 bases each). The CDR3 covers 13 residues. Germline V gene sequence: CDR1 KGHSH, CDR2 LQKENI. Trimming shortened V by 3 bases and J by 13 bases, and 15 bases separated the two germline ends. The DNA of the CDR3 is TGTGCCAGCTCACCGACCGACAGCGGTGCGCTGTTTTTT. This gives the protein CASSPTDSGALFF.

V and J are TRBV7-9 and TRBJ2-7, with TRBD2 as a possible D gene (6 bases). CDR1 SEHNR and CDR2 FQNEAQ come from the germline V gene (reference sequence). Deletions cut 3 bases from V and 4 bases from J, with 10 bases between. There are 13 residues in the CDR3. CDR3 DNA: TGTGCCAGCAGCTTGTTAGCGGAGTACGAGCAGTACTTC. As protein: CASSLLAEYEQYF.

The V call is TRBV29-1, the J call TRBJ2-3, with 7 bases identical to TRBD1. The V segment lost 2 bases and the J segment 4 bases; nucleotides outside the gene matches: 18. The CDR3 has 18 amino acids. The germline V gene has CDR1 SQVTM and CDR2 ANQGSEA. The CDR3 coding sequence is TGCAGCGTTGAAAAGGTTGTTTGGGACAGAAGGGAGTCAGATACGCAGTATTTT. Its translation is CSVEKVVWDRRESDTQYF.

V gene TRBV2 combines with J gene TRBJ2-5, with D perhaps TRBD1 (6 bases). CDR3 size: 12 residues. Germline CDR1 is SNHLY and CDR2 is FYNNEI. Trimming stripped 11 bases from V and 2 bases from J, with 12 bases between. For the CDR3, the DNA is TGTGCCGGAGGACAGACGCAAGAGACCCAGTACTTC. This encodes CAGGQTQETQYF. Based on the CDR3 plus reference TRBV2 and TRBJ2-5, the full variable domain is EPEVTQTPSHQVTQMGQEVILRCVPISNHLYFYWYRQILGQKVEFLVSFYNNEISEKSEIFDDQFSVERPDGSNFTLKIRSTKLEDSAMYFCAGGQTQETQYFGPGTRLLVL.

The chain combines TRBV11-2 with TRBJ2-7; no reliable D call. The germline gives CDR1 SGHAT, CDR2 FQNNGV. V lost 4 bases, J lost 1 base, and 11 bases lay in between. CDR3 size: 14 residues. This CDR3 is CASSSVAPSYEQYF. CDR3 sequence (DNA): TGTGCCAGCAGCTCTGTGGCACCGTCCTACGAGCAGTACTTC.